This section outlines one T cell receptor (beta chain) sequence together with its context. As yet, its antigen is unknown. The data derive from a study of shared clonotypes between healthy human individuals. Whole-study findings and limits: Naive CD4 clonotypes were shared across several donors at about 5%.

The CDR3 length is 16 residues. Germline assignment: CDR1 SGHRS and CDR2 YFSETQ. V lost 0 bases to trimming and J lost 1 base; unmatched junction nucleotides: 2. The authors' processing: Filtering was not the same, since immunoSEQ gave junction-only sequences without quality scores. Method: immunoSEQ multiplex PCR; TCRdb's copy keeps in-frame clones and lacks some. The DNA was the basis for D and trimming; V, J and clone size are from that table. Among 2 million to 3 million clones listed, roughly 93% were seen once. V is TRBV5-1 and J is TRBJ1-5; 9 positions agree with TRBD1. The sequenced sample was naive CD4+ T cells from PBMCs. The subset denotes: CD45RA+ positively selected. The source of this sequence is a man between 18 and 29 years old in good health. Some clones in this sample may be carry-over from other donors' samples. For the CDR3, the DNA is TGCGCCAGCAGCTTGGCCGGGACAGGGAGCAATCAGCCCCAGCATTTT. Protein product: CASSLAGTGSNQPQHF.